This TCR beta chain was identified during a study of blood T cell repertoires in COVID-19 (dated by TCRdb to the early 2020s). Concerning the study at large: Samples covering the acute and convalescent phases of COVID-19 were provided by collaborators in the United States, Italy and Spain. The material from the prospective study consisted of cDNA or gDNA derived from T cells, B-cell-depleted T cells, or PBMCs. Subjects who had been exposed to COVID-19, were actively infected with it, or had recovered from it provided the deeply sampled blood TCRbeta repertoires that made up the dataset. The repertoires were released in a freely available public database meant as a resource for research on the immune response to SARS-CoV-2. The samples were drawn from the first 160 participants of the ongoing ImmuneRACE study and from 950 to 1,500 subjects provided by 6 global collaborators. Nearly every sample came with metadata listing a de-identified subject ID, COVID-19 status, age in years and sex. Where available, HLA class I and class II types were taken from metadata supplied by the sample provider and were not determined by assay-based typing.

Turning to this clone: Its antigen is unknown. Per-base quality was not reported, and no clone a single base away is much larger than it.

One collaborating source in Seattle enrolled patients while the patients were actively infected and followed the patients over time throughout the course of disease. Collaborating institutions collected whole blood in K2EDTA tubes following their own protocols. For TCRbeta analysis, collaborator samples were shipped as frozen whole blood, as isolated PBMCs, or as DNA extracted from either sample type. V trim: 3 bases; J trim: 1 base; unmatched bases: 1. From a lookup of the germline V gene (reference sequence), CDR1 and CDR2 are GTSNPN and SVGIG. The CDR3 runs 14 amino acids, cysteine and phenylalanine included. Only CDR3 DNA remains: 42 bases, in frame from the first base. The paper's findings and limits, for the study overall: The quantity of clinical and demographic metadata differed by source and by participant and was supplied without curation.

The immunoSEQ Assay, a bias-controlled multiplex PCR, was used to amplify TCRbeta CDR3 regions from genomic DNA. As for the authors' bioinformatics: The number of nucleated cells in each sample was estimated from the amplification of reference gene primers within the assay. To quantify the absolute abundance of each unique TCRbeta CDR3 rearrangement, sequence reads were collapsed and filtered. For each sample, productive Simpson clonality was calculated by taking the square root of Simpson's diversity index across productive rearrangements. As stored in TCRdb, this immuneACCESS dataset retains in-frame rearrangements with V and J assigned. A fraction of the clones does not appear; measured against another copy, unresolved V genes explain less than half of the discrepancy, and the remainder lacks a known reason. V and J calls and clone size come straight from that table; D and trimming were deduced from the DNA. The sample yields some 64,000 clones; about 80% were counted once. 12% to 15% of the sample is taken by the ten largest.

The chain uses TRBV30 and TRBJ2-2; 8 bases in the junction line up with TRBD1. The sequencing sample was made of peripheral blood. This clonotype originated in a man in his fifties or sixties with COVID-19, enrolled during active disease. CDR3 protein: CAWRGQGNTGELFF. The nucleotide sequence is given as TGTGCCTGGAGAGGACAGGGGAACACCGGGGAGCTGTTTTTT.